The 13 T cell receptor beta chains in this list originate from one sample, sequenced in a study of CD8 T cells in Susac syndrome. With random hexamers, about 0.5 to 1 ug RNA was reverse transcribed. MiXCR, applied by TCRdb to the immunoSEQ multiplex PCR reads, yields one record per CDR3 protein. The top ten hold 0.095% to 0.14% of the sample, which has around 140,000 distinct CDR3 sequences, approximately 95% seen once. What was sequenced was CD4+ T cells from PBMCs. These receptor sequences come from a human donor with multiple sclerosis.

The chain couples TRBV10-3 to TRBJ2-7; D is unclear. There are 14 residues in the CDR3. The germline gives CDR1 ENHRY, CDR2 SYGVKD. V shed 2 bases and J shed 0 bases, with 8 bases lying between them. Here the CDR3 DNA reads TGTGCCATCAGTGAGGCAGATAGCTCCTACGAGCAGTACTTC. This encodes CAISEADSSYEQYF.

The chain links TRBV9 to TRBJ1-5; weak D call: TRBD1 (5 bases). The CDR3 contains 15 residues. Germline lookup yields CDR1 SGDLS and CDR2 YYNGEE. Deletions cut 5 bases from V and 2 bases from J, with 14 bases between. Here the CDR3 DNA reads TGTGCCAGCAGTGAAGGGGATCGGGGCAATCAGCCCCAGCATTTT. Residues: CASSEGDRGNQPQHF.

The chain combines TRBV7-2 with TRBJ1-1, with 7 nucleotides matching TRBD1. The V gene's germline CDR1 is SGHTA and CDR2 FQGNSA. The CDR3 runs 14 residues. The J segment lost 4 bases and the V segment lost 4 bases, leaving 6 bases of the junction unmatched. This CDR3 is CASSSQGKGTEAFF. Here the CDR3 DNA reads TGTGCCAGCAGCTCACAGGGGAAGGGCACTGAAGCTTTCTTT.

The chain combines TRBV24-1 with TRBJ2-1; no definite D call. V lost 3 bases and J lost 0, with 11 bases in between. The CDR3 is 16 amino acids. Germline CDR1 KGHDR, CDR2 SFDVKD. CDR3 sequence (DNA): TGTGCCACCAGTGATGCAGCGTCTAGCTCCTACAATGAGCAGTTCTTC. This gives the protein CATSDAASSSYNEQFF.

This clonotype was detected only once. The chain joins TRBV5-1 to TRBJ2-5; no clear D gene. The CDR3 has 14 residues. Trimming took off 0 bases at V and 3 bases at J, with 9 bases between the two ends. Germline-derived CDR1 and CDR2 are SGHRS and YFSETQ. The CDR3 sequence is CASSLGNREETQYF. CDR3 coding DNA: TGCGCCAGCAGCTTGGGGAACCGTGAAGAGACCCAGTACTTC.

The chain recombines TRBV1 with TRBJ1-2; the D segment call TRBD1 is taken from the table without a DNA check. TRBV1 is tagged as a pseudogene. This CDR3 region has 14 residues. This CDR3 is CTSSLQGAPHGYTF. The CDR3 DNA reads TGCACCAGCAGCTTACAGGGGGCCCCACATGGCTACACCTTC.

V usage is TRBV29-1 and J usage is TRBJ2-1; possibly TRBD2 for D (6 bases). V lost 4 bases and J lost 4, with 20 bases in between. This CDR3 has 16 amino acids. Germline CDR1 is SQVTM and CDR2 is ANQGSEA. CDR3 protein: CSVVPGGLEGYNEQFF. The CDR3 DNA sequence: TGCAGCGTTGTTCCTGGGGGGTTAGAAGGGTACAATGAGCAGTTCTTC.

Note on this clonotype: The junction does not match germline at one end; this may be a read error. The chain carries TRBV7-2 and TRBJ2-7, with D uncertain. This CDR3 spans 15 amino acids. Looked up from germline, CDR1 is SGHTA and CDR2 is FQGNSA. CDR3 sequence (DNA): TGTGCCAGCAGCGTAGCAGCCAACCCTTCCTACGAGCAGTACTTC. Its translation is CASSVAANPSYEQYF.

V usage is TRBV5-1 and J usage is TRBJ2-5; TRBD2 is a possible D gene (5 bases). Trimming left V 6 bases short and J 5 bases short, with 14 bases between. There are 13 residues in the CDR3. Germline V gives CDR1 SGHRS, CDR2 YFSETQ. CDR3 residues: CASKRTSGETQYF. The CDR3 DNA is TGCGCCAGCAAGCGGACGTCCGGGGAGACCCAGTACTTC.

V is TRBV5-1 and J is TRBJ2-1, with 8 bases matching TRBD1. The CDR3 sequence is 13 residues long. The junction had 3 bases not matched to a gene; V was cut back by 3 bases and J by 7 bases. The germline CDR1 and CDR2 sequences are SGHRS and YFSETQ. The CDR3: CASSSQGANEQFF. In DNA, the CDR3 is TGCGCCAGCAGCTCCCAGGGGGCGAATGAGCAGTTCTTC.

Only one count was recorded for this clonotype. The chain links TRBV12-3 or TRBV12-4 to TRBJ2-5, with a weak D call TRBD2 (6 bases). With 5 bases removed from V and 5 bases from J, the gap between germline ends came to 15 bases. The CDR3 extends over 14 amino acids. Written as DNA, the CDR3 is TGTGCCAGCAGTCCCGGGGGTAGTGTTGAGACCCAGTACTTC. It specifies CASSPGGSVETQYF.

This clonotype was counted once. This rearrangement joins TRBV24-1 to TRBJ2-3; 7 bases align to TRBD2. V lost 9 bases and J lost 4; bases outside the gene matches: 6. The germline gives CDR1 KGHDR, CDR2 SFDVKD. The CDR3 covers 13 residues. The CDR3 here is CATSAGVADTQYF. The DNA of the CDR3 is TGTGCCACCTCTGCGGGAGTTGCAGATACGCAGTATTTT.

The count of this clonotype is one. The chain recombines TRBV20-1 with TRBJ2-1, with D unclear. In germline, CDR1 is DFQATT, CDR2 SNEGSKA (reference sequence). The length of the CDR3 is 14 residues. CDR3 amino acids: CSSTWVPTREKQFF. CDR3 in DNA: TGCAGCAGCACCTGGGTCCCGACAAGGGAAAAGCAGTTCTTC.